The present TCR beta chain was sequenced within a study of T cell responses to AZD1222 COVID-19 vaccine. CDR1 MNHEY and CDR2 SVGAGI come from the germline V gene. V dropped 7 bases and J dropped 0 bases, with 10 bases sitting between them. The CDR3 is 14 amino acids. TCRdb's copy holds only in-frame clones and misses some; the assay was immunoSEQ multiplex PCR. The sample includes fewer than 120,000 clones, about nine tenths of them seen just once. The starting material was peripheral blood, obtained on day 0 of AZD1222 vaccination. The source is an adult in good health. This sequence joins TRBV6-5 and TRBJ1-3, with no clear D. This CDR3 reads CASIFRSSGNTIYF. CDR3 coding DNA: TGTGCCAGCATTTTCAGGAGCTCTGGAAACACCATATATTTT.